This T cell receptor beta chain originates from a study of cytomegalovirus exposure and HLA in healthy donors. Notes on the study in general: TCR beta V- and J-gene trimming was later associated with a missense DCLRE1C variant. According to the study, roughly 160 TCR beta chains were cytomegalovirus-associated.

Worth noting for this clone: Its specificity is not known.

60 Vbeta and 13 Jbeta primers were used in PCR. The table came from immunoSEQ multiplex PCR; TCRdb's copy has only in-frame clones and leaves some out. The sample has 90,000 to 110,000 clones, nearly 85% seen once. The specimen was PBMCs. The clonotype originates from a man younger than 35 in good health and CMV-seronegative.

The DNA for the CDR3 is TGTGCCAGCAGTGAAGGGGGCAGGCGGAAGAATCAGCCCCAGCATTTT. It is translated as CASSEGGRRKNQPQHF. The chain combines TRBV2 with TRBJ1-5; D is possibly TRBD1 (5 bases). The germline V gene encodes CDR1 SNHLY and CDR2 FYNNEI. This CDR3 region has 16 residues. V gave up 1 base and J gave up 4 bases, with 14 bases separating them.